This T cell receptor beta chain appears in the sequencing data of a study of monozygotic twins with inflammatory bowel disease. Whole blood, unsorted for T cells, was the source of total RNA. Study results and caveats: Fewer shared clonotypes with others were found in IBD patients than in healthy twins, especially with disease activity. Patient repertoire variability may have increased through differing immunosuppressive treatments.

Addition of UMIs with a 6-nucleotide sample barcode was achieved by template switching. TCRdb derives one entry per CDR3 protein from the 5' RACE reads, leaving out DNA. Its table records approximately 390,000 distinct CDR3 sequences. Of note for this clonotype: No antigen is known for it.

The clonotype originates from a human donor with ulcerative colitis or Crohn's disease, or a healthy co-twin of an affected twin (not recorded which). Sample: blood.

The CDR3: CASSVTGEQYF. The rearrangement uses TRBV28 and TRBJ2-7; absent DNA, TCRdb's TRBD1 call cannot be checked. CDR3 length equals 11 residues. Germline CDR1 MDHEN, CDR2 SYDVKM. Complete variable domain (other parts from reference TRBV28 and TRBJ2-7): DVKVTQSSRYLVKRTGEKVFLECVQDMDHENMFWYRQDPGLGLRLIYFSYDVKMKEKGDIPEGYSVSREKKERFSLILESASTNQTSMYLCASSVTGEQYFGPGTRLTVT.